This T cell receptor (beta chain) was identified in a study of blood T cell repertoires in COVID-19. Trimming removed 0 bases at V and 10 bases at J, with 10 bases between. The CDR3 is 13 residues long. Germline CDR1 LGHDT, CDR2 YNNKEL (reference sequence). This clone appeared a single time. Data came from immunoSEQ multiplex PCR; TCRdb stores just in-frame clones and leaves some out. In the table there are 200,000 to 250,000 clones, approximately 85% of which are singletons. The chain is built from TRBV3-1 (or the pseudogene TRBV3-2) and TRBJ2-1; tentatively, D is TRBD2 (6 bases). The TCR was taken from a woman aged 50 to 60 with acute COVID-19. Sequenced input: PBMCs or T cells enriched from blood (not recorded which). The CDR3 region has the DNA TGTGCCAGCAGCCAAGAAGGGACTCCGGAGCAGTTCTTC. Its protein product is CASSQEGTPEQFF.